The 25 T cell receptor beta chains below all came from one sample that was sequenced in a study of T cell responses to AZD1222 COVID-19 vaccine. Only in-frame clones appear in the TCRdb table, and some are missing; sequencing was by immunoSEQ multiplex PCR. The sample carries some 250,000 clones, 90% to 95% recorded once. Specimen: peripheral blood, collected 28 days after the second AZD1222 dose. The receptors were gathered from an adult who received the AZD1222 COVID-19 vaccine.

The chain has TRBV25-1 and TRBJ1-1; 9 nucleotides align to TRBD1. Germline CDR1 reads MGHDK; CDR2 reads SYGVNS. With 4 bases clipped from V and 4 bases from J, the junction kept 7 bases outside the gene matches. CDR3 size: 15 residues. CDR3 amino acids: CASSVGGQGGTEAFF. The CDR3 nucleotides are TGTGCCAGCAGTGTGGGGGGACAGGGAGGCACTGAAGCTTTCTTT.

The chain is built from TRBV7-9 and TRBJ1-2; 7 nucleotides align to TRBD1. The CDR3 extends over 15 amino acids. V dropped 3 bases and J dropped 6; count of bases not matched to a gene: 10. In germline, CDR1 is SEHNR, CDR2 FQNEAQ (reference sequence). The chain's CDR3 is CASSFYDRVFDGYTF. The CDR3, as DNA: TGTGCCAGCAGCTTTTACGACAGGGTCTTTGATGGCTACACCTTC.

The chain has TRBV19 and TRBJ2-2; 9 bases are a match to TRBD1. The CDR3 has 15 residues. Germline V lookup: CDR1 LNHDA, CDR2 SQIVND (reference sequence). V was pared by 7 bases and J by 5 bases, with 8 bases of the junction left unmatched. CDR3 loop: CASTPGQGGTGELFF. CDR3 nucleotide sequence: TGTGCCAGTACGCCGGGACAGGGCGGGACCGGGGAGCTGTTTTTT.

The chain recombines TRBV6-5 with TRBJ1-2; 10 nucleotides align to TRBD1. Trimming at V came to 6 bases and at J to 8 bases, leaving 9 bases not matched to a gene. The CDR3 has 14 residues. CDR1 MNHEY and CDR2 SVGAGI come from the germline V gene. CDR3 DNA: TGTGCCAGCAGCCACAACCGGGACAGGGGAGGCTACACCTTC. Translated: CASSHNRDRGGYTF.

The chain uses TRBV7-2 and TRBJ2-6; D gene unclear. V was trimmed by 0 bases and J by 0 bases, leaving 9 bases between them. This CDR3 has 17 residues. The germline CDR1 and CDR2 sequences are SGHTA and FQGNSA. DNA of the CDR3: TGTGCCAGCAGCTTAGCGGTTTTTAGCTCTGGGGCCAACGTCCTGACTTTC. It is translated as CASSLAVFSSGANVLTF. The full variable domain, with the rest looked up from reference TRBV7-2 and TRBJ2-6, is GAGVSQSPSNKVTEKGKDVELRCDPISGHTALYWYRQSLGQGLEFLIYFQGNSAPDKSGLPSDRFSAERTGGSVSTLTIQRTQQEDSAVYLCASSLAVFSSGANVLTFGAGSRLTVL.

J is TRBJ2-1 and V is TRBV6-5, with D possibly TRBD2 on 5 matching bases. The germline V gene has CDR1 MNHEY and CDR2 SVGAGI. Trimming removed 6 bases from V and 6 bases from J, with 12 bases in between. CDR3 size: 13 residues. The CDR3 spells CASSRTVGNEQFF. Written as DNA, the CDR3 is TGTGCCAGCAGCCGGACTGTGGGCAATGAGCAGTTCTTC.

The V call is TRBV7-2, the J call TRBJ2-3; D call uncertain. Germline V lookup: CDR1 SGHTA, CDR2 FQGNSA. The CDR3 spans 13 residues. V was shortened by 0 bases and J by 5 bases, with 6 bases between the two germline ends. CDR3 residues: CASSLARLDTQYF. In DNA form, the CDR3 reads TGTGCCAGCAGCTTAGCTAGGCTAGATACGCAGTATTTT. The entire variable domain, with the rest obtained from reference TRBV7-2 and TRBJ2-3, is as follows: GAGVSQSPSNKVTEKGKDVELRCDPISGHTALYWYRQSLGQGLEFLIYFQGNSAPDKSGLPSDRFSAERTGGSVSTLTIQRTQQEDSAVYLCASSLARLDTQYFGPGTRLTVL.

A word on this clone: Germline is not matched at one junction end, which may reflect a read error. The chain employs TRBV2 and TRBJ2-4, with TRBD1 identical over 9 bases. The CDR3 loop spans 14 amino acids. Germline-derived CDR1 and CDR2 are SNHLY and FYNNEI. CDR3 region: CASREGQGPVFQYF. As DNA, the CDR3 is TGTGCCAGCAGGGAAGGACAGGGGCCGGTGTTTCAGTACTTC. The whole variable domain, remainder taken from reference TRBV2 and TRBJ2-4, is EPEVTQTPSHQVTQMGQEVILRCVPISNHLYFYWYRQILGQKVEFLVSFYNNEISEKSEIFDDQFSVERPDGSNFTLKIRSTKLEDSAMYFCASREGQGPVFQYFGAGTRLSVL.

The chain uses TRBV29-1 and TRBJ2-3; D gene uncertain. V was clipped by 3 bases and J by 4 bases, with 11 bases between them. Looked up from germline, CDR1 is SQVTM and CDR2 is ANQGSEA. This CDR3 contains 13 residues. The chain's CDR3 is CSVDFGPPDTQYF. For the CDR3, the DNA is TGCAGCGTTGACTTCGGCCCCCCAGATACGCAGTATTTT.

This sequence joins TRBV6-5 and TRBJ1-2; D remains ambiguous. V shed 6 bases and J shed 3 bases, with 17 bases lying between them. Germline V gives CDR1 MNHEY, CDR2 SVGAGI. The CDR3 runs 15 residues. CDR3 in amino acids: CASRHRYPEDYGYTF. For the CDR3, the DNA is TGTGCCAGCAGGCACCGATACCCAGAGGACTATGGCTACACCTTC.

The V gene is TRBV29-1, the J gene TRBJ2-3, with D maybe TRBD2 (5 bases). Germline CDR1 SQVTM, CDR2 ANQGSEA. This CDR3 has 18 amino acids. The V and J ends lost 3 bases and 2 bases respectively, with 24 bases between them. The CDR3 DNA reads as TGCAGCGTTGAGGCCGGGAAAGACTTACTTCCCACCACAGATACGCAGTATTTT. It translates to CSVEAGKDLLPTTDTQYF.

This rearrangement joins TRBV13 to TRBJ2-3; possibly TRBD2 for D (6 bases). The CDR3 has 15 amino acids. Looked up from germline, CDR1 is PRHDT and CDR2 is FYEKMQ (reference sequence). Trimming took off 5 bases at V and 4 bases at J, with 16 bases between the two ends. DNA for the CDR3: TGTGCCAGCAGCCGAGGGCCTACGGGGGCAGATACGCAGTATTTT. Protein product: CASSRGPTGADTQYF.

This chain links TRBV19 with TRBJ1-5; no clear D. Germline CDR1 LNHDA, CDR2 SQIVND (reference sequence). V was shortened by 7 bases and J by 2 bases, with 18 bases between the two germline ends. The CDR3 spans 16 residues. CDR3 sequence: CASTQDPFSRNQPQHF. The CDR3 DNA is TGTGCCAGTACCCAGGACCCCTTTTCGCGCAATCAGCCCCAGCATTTT.

The chain has TRBV3-1 (or the pseudogene TRBV3-2) and TRBJ1-2; D gene unclear. The CDR3 runs 16 residues. V was cut by 4 bases and J by 1 base, with 16 bases left in between. Per germline, CDR1 LGHDT and CDR2 YNNKEL (reference sequence). CDR3 coding DNA: TGTGCCAGCAGCCCGTCTGCCTGGCAGATTAACTATGGCTACACCTTC. This gives the protein CASSPSAWQINYGYTF.

V is TRBV28 and J is TRBJ1-4, with a possible D match to TRBD1 (5 bases). Trimming took 10 bases from V and 4 from J, leaving 7 bases between them. The CDR3 contains 11 residues. Germline V CDR1 and CDR2: MDHEN, SYDVKM. The DNA for the CDR3 is TGTGCCACCGACAGTAATGAAAAACTGTTTTTT. Translation: CATDSNEKLFF. The full variable domain, completed using reference TRBV28 and TRBJ1-4, is DVKVTQSSRYLVKRTGEKVFLECVQDMDHENMFWYRQDPGLGLRLIYFSYDVKMKEKGDIPEGYSVSREKKERFSLILESASTNQTSMYLCATDSNEKLFFGSGTQLSVL.

The chain links TRBV5-6 to TRBJ1-4, with D possibly TRBD1 on 5 matching bases. There are 15 residues in the CDR3. The V end was cut by 3 bases, the J end by 8 bases, with 17 bases between. The germline gives CDR1 SGHDT, CDR2 YYEEEE. CDR3 nucleotide sequence: TGTGCCAGCAGCTGGGGGACCTTCAGGAAAGAAAAACTGTTTTTT. Encoded protein: CASSWGTFRKEKLFF.

This sequence joins TRBV28 and TRBJ1-2, with unresolved D. V was clipped by 7 bases and J by 3 bases, with 9 bases between them. Germline V gene lookup returns CDR1 MDHEN and CDR2 SYDVKM. The CDR3 has 12 amino acids. The chain's CDR3 is CASINRYYGYTF. CDR3 nucleotides: TGTGCCAGCATTAACAGATACTATGGCTACACCTTC.

The rearrangement joins TRBV6-2 or TRBV6-3 to TRBJ1-5; D may be TRBD1 (6 bases). V was pared by 3 bases and J by 5 bases, with 17 bases between. The CDR3 is 16 amino acids. In germline, CDR1 is MNHEY, CDR2 SVGEGT. The CDR3 sequence: CASSYKIGQRDQPQHF. CDR3 in DNA: TGTGCCAGCAGTTATAAGATCGGACAGAGGGATCAGCCCCAGCATTTT.

With respect to this clone: Other DNA sequences of this sample code for an identical CDR3. V usage is TRBV5-1 and J usage is TRBJ2-7, with unresolved D. There are 13 residues in the CDR3. Trimming shortened V by 0 bases and J by 4 bases, and 8 bases separated the two germline ends. Germline V lookup: CDR1 SGHRS, CDR2 YFSETQ. The CDR3 loop reads CASSLEGTYEQYF. The CDR3 bases are TGCGCCAGCAGCTTGGAGGGTACGTACGAGCAGTACTTC.

The chain carries TRBV18 and TRBJ2-7, with TRBD1 identical over 8 bases. The V and J ends lost 4 bases and 7 bases, in that order; junction bases with no gene match: 12. The CDR3 loop spans 15 amino acids. Germline assignment: CDR1 KGHSH and CDR2 LQKENI. For the CDR3, the DNA is TGTGCCAGCTCACTCTCGGACAGGGTGACGGGTGAGCAGTACTTC. Its protein is CASSLSDRVTGEQYF.

The gene calls are TRBV19 and TRBJ2-7, with a tentative D call TRBD1 (6 bases). Germline CDR1 and CDR2: LNHDA and SQIVND (reference sequence). There are 14 residues in the CDR3. V lost 5 bases to trimming and J lost 3 bases, with 14 bases between them. CDR3 DNA: TGTGCCAGTAGTGACGGGACACGTTACTACGAGCAGTACTTC. Its translation: CASSDGTRYYEQYF.

This chain joins TRBV11-2 and TRBJ2-4; 7 bases fit TRBD2. CDR1 and CDR2 (germline): SGHAT, FQNNGV. The V gene end was trimmed by 9 bases and the J gene end by 2 bases; junction bases not matched to a gene: 13. This CDR3 contains 16 residues. The CDR3 sequence is CARGFASGATKNIQYF. The CDR3 DNA is TGTGCCAGGGGGTTTGCAAGCGGGGCGACCAAAAACATTCAGTACTTC.

The CDR3 is CATMRGHPTSGNTIYF. The CDR3 DNA is TGTGCCACCATGAGGGGACACCCGACCTCTGGAAACACCATATATTTT. The chain links TRBV28 to TRBJ1-3; TRBD1 might be the D (6 bases). V was trimmed by 10 bases and J by 0 bases, leaving 19 bases between them. The V gene's germline CDR1 is MDHEN and CDR2 SYDVKM. The length of the CDR3 is 16 residues.

The CDR3, as DNA: TGTGCCAGCAGTTCAGTGAACTCTGGAAACACCATATATTTT. The encoded protein is CASSSVNSGNTIYF. The chain recombines TRBV27 with TRBJ1-3; D is unresolved. Germline-derived CDR1 and CDR2 are MNHEY and SMNVEV (reference sequence). The CDR3 has 14 residues. The ends were cut back, 4 bases at V and 0 bases at J, with 7 bases in the middle.

V usage is TRBV18 and J usage is TRBJ2-7; D not certain. The germline CDR1 and CDR2 sequences are KGHSH and LQKENI. The CDR3 totals 14 residues. Between the trimmed V and J ends, which lost 2 bases and 4 bases, there was a span of 12 bases. The CDR3 spells CASSPVPVGYEQYF. In DNA, the CDR3 is TGTGCCAGCTCACCAGTCCCCGTCGGTTACGAGCAGTACTTC.